The source of this T cell receptor (beta chain) is a study of blood T cell repertoires in COVID-19 (dated by TCRdb to 2018 to 2020). About the full investigation: The collaborator samples originated in the United States, Italy and Spain and spanned the acute and convalescent phases of COVID-19. The material from the prospective study consisted of cDNA or gDNA derived from T cells, B-cell-depleted T cells, or PBMCs. The dataset comprised deeply sampled blood TCRbeta repertoires from subjects exposed to, actively infected with, or recovered from COVID-19. The repertoires were released in a freely available public database intended as a resource for research on the immune response to SARS-CoV-2. The samples were drawn from the first 160 participants of the ongoing ImmuneRACE study and from 1,254 subjects provided by 6 global collaborators. The sample metadata nearly always contained a de-identified subject ID, COVID-19 status, age in years and sex. HLA class I and class II types, where available, came from metadata supplied by the sample provider rather than from assay-based typing.

About this clone: Its target antigen remains unknown. Per-nucleotide qualities are absent, and no much larger clonotype sits a single base away.

The germline V gene (reference sequence) sets CDR1 to LGHDT and CDR2 to YNNKEL. Trimming costs V 3 bases and J 1 base, and their ends lie 10 bases apart. From cysteine to phenylalanine, the CDR3 is 15 amino acids long. Of the read, only the CDR3 DNA is kept; its 45 bases are in frame from base 1. Whole blood was collected in K2EDTA tubes by collaborating institutions according to the institutions' own protocols. For TCRbeta analysis, collaborators shipped samples as frozen whole blood, isolated PBMCs, or DNA extracted from either of those sample types. TCRbeta CDR3 regions were amplified from genomic DNA by means of the immunoSEQ Assay, a bias-controlled multiplex PCR. Per the original workflow: Within the assay, amplification of reference gene primers was used to estimate how many nucleated cells each sample contained. To quantify the absolute abundance of each unique TCRbeta CDR3 rearrangement, sequence reads were collapsed and filtered. For each sample, productive Simpson clonality was calculated as the square root of Simpson's diversity index across productive rearrangements. Drawn from immuneACCESS, this table holds only the in-frame rearrangements with V and J called that TCRdb kept. Clones are partly lost; checked studies trace under half to an unresolved V gene and leave the rest unexplained. That table is the source of V, J and clone size, and D and trimming were worked out from the DNA. The sample profile shows about 71,000 clones; 75% to 90% of them were found once. 5.1% of the sample comes from the top ten.

The paper as a whole reports these results and caveats: How much clinical and demographic metadata was included differed by source and by participant, and the metadata was provided uncurated.

Sequenced material: peripheral blood. The clonotype comes from a man older than 75 with acute or convalescent COVID-19. This chain is built from TRBV3-1 (or the pseudogene TRBV3-2) and TRBJ1-3; the D gene identity is not certain. The nucleotide sequence is given as TGTGCCAGCAGCCAGTCGGGGTCTTCTGGAAACACCATATATTTT. Its amino acids are CASSQSGSSGNTIYF.